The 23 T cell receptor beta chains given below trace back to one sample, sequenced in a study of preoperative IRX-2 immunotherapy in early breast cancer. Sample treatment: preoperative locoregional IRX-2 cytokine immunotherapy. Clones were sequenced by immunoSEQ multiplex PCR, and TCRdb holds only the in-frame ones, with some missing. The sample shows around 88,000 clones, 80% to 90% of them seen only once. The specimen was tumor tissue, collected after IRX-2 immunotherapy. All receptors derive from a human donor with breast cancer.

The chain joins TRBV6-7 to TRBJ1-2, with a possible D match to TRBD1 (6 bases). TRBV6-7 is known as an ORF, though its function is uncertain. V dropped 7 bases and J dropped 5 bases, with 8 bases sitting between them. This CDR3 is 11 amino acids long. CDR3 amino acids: CASTGDYGYTF. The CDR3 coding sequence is TGTGCCAGCACAGGGGATTATGGCTACACCTTC.

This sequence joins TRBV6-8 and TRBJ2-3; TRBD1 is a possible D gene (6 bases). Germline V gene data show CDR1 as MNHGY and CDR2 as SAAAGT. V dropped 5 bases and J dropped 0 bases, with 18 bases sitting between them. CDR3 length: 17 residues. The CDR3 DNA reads TGTGCCAGCAGTACCCCCCGGACAGAATCTAGCACAGATACGCAGTATTTT. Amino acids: CASSTPRTESSTDTQYF.

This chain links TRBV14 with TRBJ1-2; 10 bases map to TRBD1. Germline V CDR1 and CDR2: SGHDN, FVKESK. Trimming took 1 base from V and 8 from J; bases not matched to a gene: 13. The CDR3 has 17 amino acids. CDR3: CASSQGGILRQGAGYTF. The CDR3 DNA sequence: TGTGCCAGCAGCCAAGGTGGGATTTTGCGACAGGGGGCCGGCTACACCTTC.

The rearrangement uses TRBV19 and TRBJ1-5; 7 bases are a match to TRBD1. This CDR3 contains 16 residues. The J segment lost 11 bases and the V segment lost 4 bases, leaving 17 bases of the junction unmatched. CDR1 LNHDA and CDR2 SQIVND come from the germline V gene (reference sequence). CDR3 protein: CASSTAASLGGTAQHF. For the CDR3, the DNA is TGTGCCAGTAGTACCGCTGCATCGTTGGGCGGGACAGCCCAGCATTTT. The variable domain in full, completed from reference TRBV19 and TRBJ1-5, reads DGGITQSPKYLFRKEGQNVTLSCEQNLNHDAMYWYRQDPGQGLRLIYYSQIVNDFQKGDIAEGYSVSREKKESFPLTVTSAQKNPTAFYLCASSTAASLGGTAQHFGDGTRLSIL.

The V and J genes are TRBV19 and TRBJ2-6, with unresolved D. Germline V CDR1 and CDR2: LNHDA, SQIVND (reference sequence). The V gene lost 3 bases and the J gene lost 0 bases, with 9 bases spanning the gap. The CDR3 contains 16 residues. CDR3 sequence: CASSIPSLSGANVLTF. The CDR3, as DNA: TGTGCCAGTAGTATTCCCTCCCTCTCTGGGGCCAACGTCCTGACTTTC.

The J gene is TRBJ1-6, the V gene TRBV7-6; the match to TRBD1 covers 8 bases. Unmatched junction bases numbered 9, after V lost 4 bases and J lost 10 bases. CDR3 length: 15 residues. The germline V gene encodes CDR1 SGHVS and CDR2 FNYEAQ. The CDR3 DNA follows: TGTGCCAGCAGCTGGACAGGGTCCGGGGGCTCACCCCTCCACTTT. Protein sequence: CASSWTGSGGSPLHF.

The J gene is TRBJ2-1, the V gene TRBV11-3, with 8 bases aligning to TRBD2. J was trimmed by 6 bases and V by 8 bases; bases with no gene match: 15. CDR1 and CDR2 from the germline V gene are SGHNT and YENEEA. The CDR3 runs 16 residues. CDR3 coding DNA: TGTGCCAGCCTCGGGAGGGGAGGGCCAAGAGGCAATGAGCAGTTCTTC. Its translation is CASLGRGGPRGNEQFF.

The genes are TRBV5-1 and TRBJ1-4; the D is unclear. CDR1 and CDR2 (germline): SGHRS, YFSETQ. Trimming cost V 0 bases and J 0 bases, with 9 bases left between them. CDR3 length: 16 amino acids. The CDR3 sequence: CASSLAPSPTNEKLFF. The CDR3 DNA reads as TGCGCCAGCAGCTTGGCCCCCAGCCCAACTAATGAAAAACTGTTTTTT.

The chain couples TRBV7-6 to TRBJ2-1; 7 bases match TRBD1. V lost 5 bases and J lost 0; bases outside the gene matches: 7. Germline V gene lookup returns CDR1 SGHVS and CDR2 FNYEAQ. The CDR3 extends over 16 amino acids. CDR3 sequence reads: CASSPGQKNSYNEQFF. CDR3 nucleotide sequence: TGTGCCAGCAGCCCGGGACAGAAAAACTCCTACAATGAGCAGTTCTTC. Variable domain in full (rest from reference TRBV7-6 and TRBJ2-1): GAGVSQSPRYKVTKRGQDVALRCDPISGHVSLYWYRQALGQGPEFLTYFNYEAQQDKSGLPNDRFSAERPEGSISTLTIQRTEQRDSAMYRCASSPGQKNSYNEQFFGPGTRLTVL.

CDR3 nucleotides: TGTGCCAGTTTCCAGATTCTTAACACTGAAGCTTTCTTT. This translates into CASFQILNTEAFF. This chain connects TRBV28 to TRBJ1-1; D remains unclear. The germline CDR1 and CDR2 sequences are MDHEN and SYDVKM. Trimming left V 9 bases short and J 2 bases short, with 13 bases between. There are 13 residues in the CDR3.

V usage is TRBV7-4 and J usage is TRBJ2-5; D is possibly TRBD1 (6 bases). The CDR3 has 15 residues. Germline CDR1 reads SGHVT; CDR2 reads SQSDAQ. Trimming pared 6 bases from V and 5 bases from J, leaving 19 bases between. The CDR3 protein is CASRARGGAEETQYF. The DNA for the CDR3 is TGTGCCAGCAGGGCCCGTGGGGGCGCAGAGGAGACCCAGTACTTC.

CDR3 bases: TGCAGCGTTGGTGTCGGGACCCAGAGAGGTACGCAGTATTTT. It codes for CSVGVGTQRGTQYF. This sequence joins TRBV29-1 and TRBJ2-3, with D perhaps TRBD1 or TRBD2 (5 bases each). This CDR3 spans 14 amino acids. CDR1 is SQVTM and CDR2 is ANQGSEA in the germline V gene. The ends were cut back, 4 bases at V and 8 bases at J, with 19 bases in the middle.

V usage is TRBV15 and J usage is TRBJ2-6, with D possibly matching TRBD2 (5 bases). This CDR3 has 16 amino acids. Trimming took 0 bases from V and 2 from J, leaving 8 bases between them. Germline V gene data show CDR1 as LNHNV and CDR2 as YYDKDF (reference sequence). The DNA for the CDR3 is TGTGCCACCAGCAGAGAGGGGAGCCCTGGGGCCAACGTCCTGACTTTC. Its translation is CATSREGSPGANVLTF.

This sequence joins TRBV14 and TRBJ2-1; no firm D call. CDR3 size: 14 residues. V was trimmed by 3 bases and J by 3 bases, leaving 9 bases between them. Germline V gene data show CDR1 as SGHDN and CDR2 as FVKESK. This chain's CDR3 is CASSQGRVYNEQFF. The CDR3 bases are TGTGCCAGCAGCCAGGGAAGAGTCTACAATGAGCAGTTCTTC.

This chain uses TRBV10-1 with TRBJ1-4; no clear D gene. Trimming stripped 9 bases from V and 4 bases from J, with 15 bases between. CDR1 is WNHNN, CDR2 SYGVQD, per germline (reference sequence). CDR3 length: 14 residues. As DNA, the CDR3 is TGCGCCAGTAGCGAGGGAGCGGATAATGAAAAACTGTTTTTT. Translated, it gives CASSEGADNEKLFF.

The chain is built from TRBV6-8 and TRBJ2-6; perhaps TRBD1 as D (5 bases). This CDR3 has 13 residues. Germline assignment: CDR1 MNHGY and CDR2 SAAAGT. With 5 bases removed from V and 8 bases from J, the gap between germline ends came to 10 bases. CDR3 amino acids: CASSTWGSNVLTF. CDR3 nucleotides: TGTGCCAGCAGTACTTGGGGCTCCAACGTCCTGACTTTC.

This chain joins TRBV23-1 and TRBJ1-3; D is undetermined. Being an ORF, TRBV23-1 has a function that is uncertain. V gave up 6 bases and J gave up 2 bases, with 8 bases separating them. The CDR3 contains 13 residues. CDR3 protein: CASSPWTGNTIYF. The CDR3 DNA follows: TGCGCCAGCAGCCCCTGGACTGGAAACACCATATATTTT.

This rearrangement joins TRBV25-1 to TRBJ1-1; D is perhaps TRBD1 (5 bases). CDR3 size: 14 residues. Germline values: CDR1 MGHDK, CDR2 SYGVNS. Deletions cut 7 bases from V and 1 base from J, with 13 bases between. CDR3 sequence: CASNRGTGNTEAFF. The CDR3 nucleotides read TGTGCCAGCAACCGCGGGACCGGGAACACTGAAGCTTTCTTT.

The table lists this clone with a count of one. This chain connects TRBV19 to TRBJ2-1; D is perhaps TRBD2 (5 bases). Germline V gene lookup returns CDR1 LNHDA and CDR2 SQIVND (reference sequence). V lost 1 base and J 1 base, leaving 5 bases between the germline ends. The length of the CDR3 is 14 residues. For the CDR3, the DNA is TGTGCCAGTAGTATAGGAGGGTCCTACAATGAGCAGTTCTTC. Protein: CASSIGGSYNEQFF. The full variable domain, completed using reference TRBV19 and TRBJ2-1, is DGGITQSPKYLFRKEGQNVTLSCEQNLNHDAMYWYRQDPGQGLRLIYYSQIVNDFQKGDIAEGYSVSREKKESFPLTVTSAQKNPTAFYLCASSIGGSYNEQFFGPGTRLTVL.

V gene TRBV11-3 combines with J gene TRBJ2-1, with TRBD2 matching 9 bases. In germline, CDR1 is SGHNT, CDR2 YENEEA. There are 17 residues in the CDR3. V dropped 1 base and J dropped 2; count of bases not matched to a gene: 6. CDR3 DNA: TGTGCCAGCAGCTTAGGTACTAGCGGGCCCACCTACAATGAGCAGTTCTTC. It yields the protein CASSLGTSGPTYNEQFF.

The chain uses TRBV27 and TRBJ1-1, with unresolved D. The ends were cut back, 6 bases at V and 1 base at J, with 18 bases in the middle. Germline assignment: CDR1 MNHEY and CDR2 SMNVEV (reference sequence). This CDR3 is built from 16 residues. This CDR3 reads CASRSSPELRNTEAFF. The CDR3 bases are TGTGCCAGCAGATCCTCCCCGGAGTTAAGGAACACTGAAGCTTTCTTT.

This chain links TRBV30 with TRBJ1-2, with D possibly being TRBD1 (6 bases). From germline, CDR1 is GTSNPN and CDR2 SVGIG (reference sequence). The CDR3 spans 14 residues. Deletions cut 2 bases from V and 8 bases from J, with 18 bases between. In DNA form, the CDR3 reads TGTGCCTGGAGTATGACTAGGACAGACCGGGGCTACACCTTC. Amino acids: CAWSMTRTDRGYTF.

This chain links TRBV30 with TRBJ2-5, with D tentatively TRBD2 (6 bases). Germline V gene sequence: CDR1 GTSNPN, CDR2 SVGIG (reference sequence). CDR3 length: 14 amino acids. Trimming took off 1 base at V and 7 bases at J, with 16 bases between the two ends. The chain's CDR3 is CAWSGGPVEGTQYF. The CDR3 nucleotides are TGTGCCTGGAGTGGCGGCCCGGTGGAGGGGACCCAGTACTTC.